Each of the 32 T cell receptor beta chains below was sequenced from the same sample in a study of beta chain features in type 1 diabetes (dated by TCRdb to between 2018 and 2020). The method was the immunoSEQ multiplex PCR assay. All of the isolated RNA was reverse transcribed with the High Capacity cDNA Reverse Transcription Kit, so expressed TCRB transcripts were sequenced. The immuneACCESS repertoire file appears here via TCRdb, limited to in-frame rearrangements. These files lack a portion of the clones; in checked studies, under half of the deficit traces to unresolved V genes, and the cause of the others is not known. This sample gives 900,000 or so clones in total; around a sixth of them show up just once. The leading ten clones occupy 0.023% of the sample. Sequencing was done on a sample of naive CD4+ T cells from blood. The meaning of the sample's cell subset or site label: true naive CD4+ T cells. Source of these receptors: a young woman in good health.

The CDR3 loop reads CASHGGRARELFF. Written as DNA, the CDR3 is TGTGCCAGTCACGGCGGGAGGGCTCGGGAGCTGTTTTTT. The rearrangement uses TRBV19 and TRBJ2-2, with 9 bases identical to TRBD2. Trimming cost V 8 bases and J 9 bases; bases outside gene matches: 7. The CDR3 extends over 13 amino acids. The germline gives CDR1 LNHDA, CDR2 SQIVND (reference sequence). Complete variable domain (other parts from reference TRBV19 and TRBJ2-2): DGGITQSPKYLFRKEGQNVTLSCEQNLNHDAMYWYRQDPGQGLRLIYYSQIVNDFQKGDIAEGYSVSREKKESFPLTVTSAQKNPTAFYLCASHGGRARELFFGEGSRLTVL.

The chain combines TRBV6-5 with TRBJ2-7; tentative D call: TRBD1 (6 bases). CDR1 MNHEY and CDR2 SVGAGI come from the germline V gene. The CDR3 runs 16 residues. V was shortened by 0 bases and J by 6 bases, with 18 bases between the two germline ends. CDR3 loop: CASSYSQFDRPTEQYF. CDR3 coding DNA: TGTGCCAGCAGTTACTCTCAGTTCGACAGGCCTACCGAGCAGTACTTC.

This sequence joins TRBV19 and TRBJ2-1, with D possibly TRBD1 on 6 matching bases. The V end was cut by 7 bases, the J end by 9 bases, with 13 bases between. The CDR3 extends over 12 amino acids. Germline CDR1 LNHDA, CDR2 SQIVND (reference sequence). This CDR3 is CASKRDTGEQFF. CDR3 sequence (DNA): TGTGCCAGTAAAAGGGACACGGGTGAGCAGTTCTTC.

The chain combines TRBV6-5 with TRBJ2-6; unclear D gene. The CDR3 spans 15 residues. The germline gives CDR1 MNHEY, CDR2 SVGAGI. Trimming shortened V by 7 bases and J by 0 bases, and 10 bases separated the two germline ends. The CDR3 reads CASKVADSGANVLTF. The CDR3, as DNA: TGTGCCAGCAAGGTGGCAGACTCTGGGGCCAACGTCCTGACTTTC.

Turning to this clone: Sequence at one end of the junction differs from germline and may be a read error. The J gene is TRBJ2-5, the V gene TRBV5-1; D is uncertain. Looked up from germline, CDR1 is SGHRS and CDR2 is YFSETQ. This CDR3 is built from 13 residues. The CDR3 DNA sequence: TGCGCCAGCAGCTTTATTCCTGGTGAGATCCAGTACTTC. The encoded protein is CASSFIPGEIQYF.

The gene calls are TRBV9 and TRBJ2-7; 7 bases fit TRBD2. The CDR3 totals 14 residues. CDR1 is SGDLS, CDR2 YYNGEE, per germline. Germline trimming cut 3 bases from V and 0 bases from J; bases unmatched to any gene: 3. The CDR3 region has the DNA TGTGCCAGCAGCGCTAGCGGTACCTCCTACGAGCAGTACTTC. It specifies CASSASGTSYEQYF. Combining the CDR3 with reference TRBV9 and TRBJ2-7 gives the whole variable domain DSGVTQTPKHLITATGQRVTLRCSPRSGDLSVYWYQQSLDQGLQFLIQYYNGEERAKGNILERFSAQQFPDLHSELNLSSLELGDSALYFCASSASGTSYEQYFGPGTRLTVT.

J is TRBJ2-7 and V is TRBV11-2, with no clear D. Per germline, CDR1 SGHAT and CDR2 FQNNGV. The CDR3 spans 15 residues. Deletions cut 1 base from V and 6 bases from J, with 16 bases between. CDR3 loop: CASSLAHVSGLEQYF. CDR3 in DNA: TGTGCCAGCAGCTTAGCCCACGTTTCCGGGCTCGAGCAGTACTTC.

The chain recombines TRBV13 with TRBJ2-7; TRBD2 agrees at 13 bases. The CDR3 extends over 16 amino acids. J lost 7 bases, V lost 3 bases, and 9 bases had no gene match. Germline V gene data show CDR1 as PRHDT and CDR2 as FYEKMQ (reference sequence). CDR3 nucleotide sequence: TGTGCCAGCAGCTTTCAACGGACTAGCGGGAGTAATGAGCAGTACTTC. It codes for CASSFQRTSGSNEQYF.

The V gene is TRBV28, the J gene TRBJ1-2, with D perhaps TRBD1 (5 bases). V gave up 5 bases and J gave up 0 bases, with 10 bases separating them. Germline CDR1 and CDR2: MDHEN and SYDVKM. This CDR3 has 14 residues. The CDR3 DNA follows: TGTGCCAGCAGTGGACATCCCACTAACTATGGCTACACCTTC. Translated: CASSGHPTNYGYTF.

This clone has a handful of counts. The chain is built from TRBV4-2 and TRBJ2-3; D is unresolved. Germline CDR1 LGHNA, CDR2 YNFKEQ. This CDR3 is 14 amino acids long. Between the trimmed V and J ends, which lost 5 bases and 2 bases, there was a span of 11 bases. The CDR3 DNA sequence: TGTGCCAGCAGCTCTCAGGACCTCACAGATACGCAGTATTTT. Translated, it gives CASSSQDLTDTQYF.

The rearrangement uses TRBV29-1 and TRBJ2-1, with TRBD1 matching 9 bases. The CDR3 totals 15 residues. Germline assignment: CDR1 SQVTM and CDR2 ANQGSEA. J lost 8 bases, V lost 5 bases, and 13 bases had no gene match. Here the CDR3 DNA reads TGCAGCGTTACTAAGGACAGGGGCGTTCAGTATGAGCAGTTCTTC. Translation: CSVTKDRGVQYEQFF.

This clone occurred a few times. The CDR3 region is CASSSRGAAGLHEQFF. The DNA for the CDR3 is TGTGCCAGCAGTTCCCGGGGGGCGGCCGGTCTGCATGAGCAGTTCTTC. The chain couples TRBV6-5 to TRBJ2-1; TRBD2 is a possible D gene (7 bases). Germline V lookup: CDR1 MNHEY, CDR2 SVGAGI. Trimming took off 4 bases at V and 8 bases at J, with 21 bases between the two ends. The CDR3 extends over 16 amino acids.

This chain connects TRBV2 to TRBJ2-5; TRBD2 matches at 10 bases. Germline CDR1 and CDR2: SNHLY and FYNNEI. The CDR3 contains 16 residues. J lost 5 bases, V lost 7 bases, and 13 bases had no gene match. CDR3 sequence reads: CASTLRPSGRGETQYF. CDR3 DNA: TGTGCCAGCACCTTAAGACCTAGCGGGAGAGGGGAGACCCAGTACTTC.

The chain links TRBV7-2 to TRBJ1-3, with D unclear. This CDR3 comprises 16 residues. The V end lost 1 base, the J end lost 3 bases, and 13 bases lay between the germline ends. Germline loops: CDR1 SGHTA, CDR2 FQGNSA. For the CDR3, the DNA is TGTGCCAGCAGCTTAGGGTCCGGAGTAGGTGGAAACACCATATATTTT. Protein product: CASSLGSGVGGNTIYF.

Only a few counts were recorded for this clone. CDR3 DNA: TGTGCCAGCAGTTTATCACAGGGGGCCCCTAATGAGCAGTTCTTC. This gives the protein CASSLSQGAPNEQFF. J is TRBJ2-1 and V is TRBV28; 9 positions agree with TRBD1. The V and J ends lost 1 base and 7 bases, in that order; junction bases with no gene match: 5. The germline V gene encodes CDR1 MDHEN and CDR2 SYDVKM. CDR3 length equals 15 residues.

About this clone itself: An end of the junction differs from the germline gene, which may be a read error. The rearrangement links TRBV25-1 to TRBJ1-1; 8 bases match TRBD1. Germline V lookup: CDR1 MGHDK, CDR2 SYGVNS. The CDR3 runs to 11 residues. CDR3 loop: CASARQGPPKF. In DNA, the CDR3 is TGTGCCAGCGCCCGACAGGGGCCCCCGAAATTT.

The chain joins TRBV20-1 to TRBJ1-4; no clear D gene. The CDR3 length is 11 residues. Trimming stripped 7 bases from V and 5 bases from J, with 8 bases between. Germline V gene sequence: CDR1 DFQATT, CDR2 SNEGSKA (reference sequence). CDR3 sequence: CSVAHNEKLFF. The CDR3 nucleotides read TGCAGTGTGGCTCACAATGAAAAACTGTTTTTT.

This clone was found a few times. The gene calls are TRBV2 and TRBJ2-1; 10 nucleotides line up with TRBD1. Losses at the gene ends were 5 bases for V and 8 bases for J; bases not matched to a gene: 12. The CDR3 spans 16 residues. Germline V CDR1 and CDR2: SNHLY, FYNNEI. CDR3 sequence (DNA): TGTGCCAGCAGTAACCGATGGGACAGGGGTAGAGATGAGCAGTTCTTC. Translated, it gives CASSNRWDRGRDEQFF.

This clone was observed a handful of times. The chain recombines TRBV19 with TRBJ2-1; 14 nucleotides align to TRBD2. CDR1 LNHDA and CDR2 SQIVND come from the germline V gene (reference sequence). The CDR3 runs to 15 residues. The trim removed 4 bases at V and 15 bases at J, leaving 11 bases unmatched. The CDR3 is CASSTGLAGGLTTFF. CDR3 DNA: TGTGCCAGTAGTACCGGACTAGCGGGGGGACTAACGACGTTCTTC.

Only a few counts were recorded for this clone. The chain employs TRBV15 and TRBJ2-1; D ambiguous. The V and J ends lost 0 bases and 7 bases respectively, with 13 bases between them. CDR1 is LNHNV and CDR2 is YYDKDF in the germline V gene (reference sequence). The CDR3 totals 15 residues. CDR3 nucleotides: TGTGCCACCAGCAGAGATACCCCCCCCTTTAATGAGCAGTTCTTC. Protein sequence: CATSRDTPPFNEQFF.

V and J are TRBV2 and TRBJ1-3; TRBD1 agrees at 11 bases. Germline lookup yields CDR1 SNHLY and CDR2 FYNNEI. This CDR3 contains 14 residues. J lost 8 bases, V lost 6 bases, and 6 bases had no gene match. The CDR3 DNA reads TGTGCCAGCAGACGCGGGACAGGGGGTTACACCATATATTTT. Its translation: CASRRGTGGYTIYF.

The rearrangement uses TRBV2 and TRBJ2-5, with 7 bases lining up with TRBD1. The CDR3 is 15 residues long. V trimming: 1 base; J trimming: 2 bases; junction bases outside the gene matches: 4. Germline CDR1 and CDR2: SNHLY and FYNNEI. The CDR3 coding sequence is TGTGCCAGCAGTGAAGGCTGGACAGGTCAAGAGACCCAGTACTTC. Protein product: CASSEGWTGQETQYF.

This clone was counted between two and nine times. V gene TRBV9 combines with J gene TRBJ2-2; D is perhaps TRBD1 or TRBD2 (5 bases each). Germline V gene data show CDR1 as SGDLS and CDR2 as YYNGEE. The CDR3 consists of 16 residues. Trimming left V 0 bases short and J 8 bases short, with 17 bases between. The CDR3, as DNA: TGTGCCAGCAGCGTAGGGGACCCGACGTTCAGGGGGGAGCTGTTTTTT. It translates to CASSVGDPTFRGELFF.

This clone was counted between two and nine times. Written as DNA, the CDR3 is TGCGCCAGCAGCCAAGATGGTATCACTGAAGCTTTCTTT. Translation gives CASSQDGITEAFF. The chain uses TRBV4-3 and TRBJ1-1; D is uncertain. V was trimmed by 0 bases and J by 4 bases, leaving 6 bases between them. This CDR3 contains 13 residues. Germline V lookup: CDR1 LGHNA, CDR2 YSLEER.

On this clone: The sample holds other DNA sequences that translate to the same CDR3. The chain couples TRBV7-2 to TRBJ2-1, with 7 bases lining up with TRBD2. The germline gives CDR1 SGHTA, CDR2 FQGNSA. The trim removed 1 base at V and 3 bases at J, leaving 3 bases unmatched. CDR3 length equals 15 residues. As DNA, the CDR3 is TGTGCCAGCAGCTTAGGCCTAGCGGACTACAATGAGCAGTTCTTC. Translated: CASSLGLADYNEQFF.

The chain has TRBV19 and TRBJ1-1; tentative D call: TRBD1 (5 bases). Between the trimmed V and J ends, which lost 0 bases and 6 bases, there was a span of 14 bases. CDR3 length equals 15 residues. Germline values: CDR1 LNHDA, CDR2 SQIVND (reference sequence). The CDR3 spells CASSIEGRGFAEAFF. The DNA for the CDR3 is TGTGCCAGTAGTATAGAGGGGCGAGGCTTCGCTGAAGCTTTCTTT.

This clone was detected a few times. V and J are TRBV7-2 and TRBJ2-7, with D possibly TRBD2 on 6 matching bases. Trimming left V 4 bases short and J 3 bases short, with 16 bases between. This CDR3 is built from 15 residues. Germline CDR1 and CDR2: SGHTA and FQGNSA. As DNA, the CDR3 is TGTGCCAGCAGCTCATCCGGGACTCGATACTACGAGCAGTACTTC. This codes for CASSSSGTRYYEQYF.

This clone was observed a few times. The rearrangement uses TRBV2 and TRBJ1-1, with a possible D match to TRBD1 (6 bases). With 4 bases removed from V and 7 bases from J, the gap between germline ends came to 7 bases. CDR3 size: 11 residues. Germline V lookup: CDR1 SNHLY, CDR2 FYNNEI. The CDR3 DNA reads TGTGCCAGCAGTGGGGACATTGAAGCTTTCTTT. This sequence encodes CASSGDIEAFF. The full variable domain, its missing parts supplied by reference TRBV2 and TRBJ1-1, is EPEVTQTPSHQVTQMGQEVILRCVPISNHLYFYWYRQILGQKVEFLVSFYNNEISEKSEIFDDQFSVERPDGSNFTLKIRSTKLEDSAMYFCASSGDIEAFFGQGTRLTVV.

DNA for the CDR3: TGCGCCAGCAGCCTACGCGTAGGGCCAGAAGAGACCCAGTACTTC. Translating gives CASSLRVGPEETQYF. The rearrangement joins TRBV4-1 to TRBJ2-5, with D unresolved. V shed 4 bases and J shed 3 bases, with 15 bases lying between them. CDR1 is MGHRA, CDR2 YSYEKL, per germline. CDR3 length equals 15 residues.

This chain joins TRBV7-8 and TRBJ1-2; 10 positions agree with TRBD1. With 5 bases clipped from V and 2 bases from J, the junction kept 5 bases outside the gene matches. This CDR3 contains 15 residues. The germline gives CDR1 SGHVS, CDR2 FQNEAQ. The CDR3 protein is CASSPPGQGNYGYTF. The DNA of the CDR3 is TGTGCCAGCAGCCCACCGGGACAGGGGAACTATGGCTACACCTTC.

This clone appeared a few times. The chain combines TRBV28 with TRBJ1-5; D might be TRBD1 (6 bases). Germline V gene lookup returns CDR1 MDHEN and CDR2 SYDVKM. The CDR3 is made up of 15 amino acids. Trimming shortened V by 6 bases and J by 1 base, and 13 bases separated the two germline ends. The CDR3, as DNA: TGTGCCAGCAGAAATGGGGGGGCGAGCAATCAGCCCCAGCATTTT. Translated, it gives CASRNGGASNQPQHF.

This clone was seen a few times. J is TRBJ2-3 and V is TRBV6-6; D is uncertain. Germline values: CDR1 MNHNY, CDR2 SVGAGI (reference sequence). Trimming took 7 bases from V and 1 from J, leaving 12 bases between them. The CDR3 loop spans 14 amino acids. CDR3: CASNWGSGTDTQYF. The DNA for the CDR3 is TGTGCCAGCAATTGGGGAAGCGGCACAGATACGCAGTATTTT.